Many counts were recorded for the clone carrying this TCR beta chain. The target antigen is unknown. The isolated RNA, all of it, was reverse transcribed, so expressed TCRB transcripts were what got sequenced. Profiled with immunoSEQ multiplex PCR; TCRdb holds only in-frame clones, not every one. The table lists about 150,000 clones, 7.8% of them singletons. Purity of each sorted population was above 95%. These data belong to a study of beta chain features in type 1 diabetes. The study, taken as a whole, reports: In comparison with healthy donors, patients had naive, central memory and Treg TCRB repertoires that appeared more similar. For Type 1 diabetes patients, all four CD4+ subsets carried TCRB CDR3s that were moderately but significantly shorter.

This receptor was taken from a woman in her thirties or forties with type 1 diabetes. The sequencing input was central memory CD4+ T cells from blood.

CDR3 nucleotides: TGTGCCAGCAGCTCGTTCCCAGATACGCAGTATTTT. This codes for CASSSFPDTQYF. This chain joins TRBV5-4 and TRBJ2-3; the D is unclear. Germline assignment: CDR1 SGHNT and CDR2 YYREEE (reference sequence). V lost 3 bases to trimming and J lost 4 bases, with 6 bases between them. There are 12 residues in the CDR3.